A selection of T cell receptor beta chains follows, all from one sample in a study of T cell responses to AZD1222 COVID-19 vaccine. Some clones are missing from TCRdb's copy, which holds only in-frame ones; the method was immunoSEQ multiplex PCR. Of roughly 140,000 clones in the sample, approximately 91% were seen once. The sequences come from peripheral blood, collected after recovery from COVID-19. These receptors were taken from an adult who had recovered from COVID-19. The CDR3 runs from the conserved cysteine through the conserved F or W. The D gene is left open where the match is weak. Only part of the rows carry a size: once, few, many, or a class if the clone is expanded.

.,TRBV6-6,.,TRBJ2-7,CASSSYSYEQYF,TGTGCCAGCAGTTCATATTCCTACGAGCAGTACTTC
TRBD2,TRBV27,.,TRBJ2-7,CASGELGGSYEQYF,TGTGCCAGCGGGGAACTGGGGGGGTCCTACGAGCAGTACTTC
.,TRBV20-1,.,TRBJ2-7,CSRAQPYEQYF,TGCAGTAGGGCCCAGCCCTACGAGCAGTACTTC
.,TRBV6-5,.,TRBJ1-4,CASGWGSLNEKLFF,TGTGCCAGCGGGTGGGGGAGCCTAAATGAAAAACTGTTTTTT
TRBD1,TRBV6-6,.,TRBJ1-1,CASRGTGTEAFF,TGTGCCAGCAGGGGAACCGGGACAGAGGCTTTCTTT
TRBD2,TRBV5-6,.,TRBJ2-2,CASSLVGRLAGGNTGELFF,TGTGCCAGCAGCTTGGTGGGGAGACTAGCGGGAGGAAACACCGGGGAGCTGTTTTTT
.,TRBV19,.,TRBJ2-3,CASSIWRSGATDTQYF,TGTGCCAGTAGTATATGGCGCAGTGGGGCCACAGATACGCAGTATTTT
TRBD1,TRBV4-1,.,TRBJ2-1,CASSLEGTVYNEQFF,TGCGCCAGCAGCCTCGAAGGGACAGTTTACAATGAGCAGTTCTTC
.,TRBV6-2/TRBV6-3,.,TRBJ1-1,CASSYQGNTEAFF,TGTGCCAGCAGTTACCAGGGGAACACTGAAGCTTTCTTT
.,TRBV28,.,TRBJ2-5,CASSQTRKETQYF,TGTGCCAGCAGTCAAACTAGGAAAGAGACCCAGTACTTC
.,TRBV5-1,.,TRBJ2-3,CASSLREQQDTQYF,TGCGCCAGCAGCTTGAGGGAACAGCAAGATACGCAGTATTTT
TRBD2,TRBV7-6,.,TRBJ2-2,CASSLGGAGANTGELFF,TGTGCCAGCAGCTTAGGGGGAGCGGGGGCGAACACCGGGGAGCTGTTTTTT
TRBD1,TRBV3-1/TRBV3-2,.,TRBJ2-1,CASSQDRVYNEQFF,TGTGCCAGCAGCCAGGACAGGGTATACAATGAGCAGTTCTTC
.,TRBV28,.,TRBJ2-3,CASSLLRALSTDTQYF,TGTGCCAGCAGTTTATTGAGGGCTCTAAGCACAGATACGCAGTATTTT
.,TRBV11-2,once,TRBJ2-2,CASRRAGTLTGELFF,TGTGCCAGCAGGAGGGCCGGGACCCTCACCGGGGAGCTGTTTTTT
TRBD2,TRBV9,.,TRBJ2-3,CASGLAGGRADTQYF,TGTGCCAGCGGGTTGGCGGGGGGCCGCGCAGATACGCAGTATTTT
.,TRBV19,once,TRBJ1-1,CASSPRRGNNNLNTEAFF,TGTGCCAGTAGTCCCCGGAGAGGAAACAACAACCTTAACACTGAAGCTTTCTTT
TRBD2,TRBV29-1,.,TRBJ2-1,CSFSSGVNEQFF,TGCAGTTTTTCTAGCGGGGTTAATGAGCAGTTCTTC
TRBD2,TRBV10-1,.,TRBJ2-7,CASSETSGAYEQYF,TGCGCCAGCAGTGAAACTAGCGGAGCCTACGAGCAGTACTTC
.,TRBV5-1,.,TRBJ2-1,CASSLGLGVRVYNEQFF,TGCGCCAGCAGCTTGGGACTCGGAGTGAGAGTCTACAATGAGCAGTTCTTC
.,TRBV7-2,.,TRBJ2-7,CASMEMPSSYEQYF,TGTGCCAGCATGGAGATGCCTAGCTCCTACGAGCAGTACTTC
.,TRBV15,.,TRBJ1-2,CATSRGAEETF,TGTGCCACCAGCAGGGGGGCAGAGGAAACCTTC
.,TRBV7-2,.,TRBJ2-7,CASSFDSTYEQYF,TGTGCCAGCAGCTTTGACAGCACCTACGAGCAGTACTTC
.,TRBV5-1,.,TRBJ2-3,CASSLQGREDTQYF,TGCGCCAGCAGCTTGCAGGGGCGTGAAGATACGCAGTATTTT
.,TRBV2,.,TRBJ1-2,CASTTTGEGGYTF,TGTGCCAGCACCACGACAGGAGAGGGAGGCTACACCTTC
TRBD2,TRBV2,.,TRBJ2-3,CASSEGSGGADTQYF,TGTGCCAGCAGTGAAGGTAGCGGGGGGGCAGATACGCAGTATTTT
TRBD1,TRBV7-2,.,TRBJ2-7,CASSRPGTGPIGSYEQYF,TGTGCCAGCAGCCGTCCCGGGACAGGGCCGATTGGATCCTACGAGCAGTACTTC
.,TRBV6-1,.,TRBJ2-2,CASSEAPGSGELFF,TGTGCCAGCAGTGAAGCGCCGGGATCCGGGGAGCTGTTTTTT
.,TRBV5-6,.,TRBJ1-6,CASSLAVQGAYSPLHF,TGTGCCAGCAGCTTGGCCGTCCAGGGTGCGTACTCACCCCTCCACTTT
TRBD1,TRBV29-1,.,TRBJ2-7,CSVGGSSYEQYF,TGCAGCGTAGGGGGCAGCTCCTACGAGCAGTACTTC
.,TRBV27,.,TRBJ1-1,CASSLTGVRGSEAFF,TGTGCCAGCAGTCTAACGGGCGTAAGGGGCAGTGAAGCTTTCTTT
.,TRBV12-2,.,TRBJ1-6,CASRPRGGGNSPLHF,TGTGCAAGTCGCCCTAGGGGAGGAGGAAATTCACCCCTCCACTTT
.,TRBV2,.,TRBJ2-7,CASNSVSYEQYF,TGTGCCAGCAACAGCGTGTCCTACGAGCAGTACTTC
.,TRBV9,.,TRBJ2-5,CASSPREGGGGETQYF,TGTGCCAGCAGCCCCCGGGAAGGAGGGGGCGGAGAGACCCAGTACTTC
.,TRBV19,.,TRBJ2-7,CATTGRRAYEQYF,TGTGCCACGACCGGGAGACGGGCCTACGAGCAGTACTTC
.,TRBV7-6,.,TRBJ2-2,CASSYTGGNTGELFF,TGTGCCAGCAGCTATACAGGCGGGAACACCGGGGAGCTGTTTTTT
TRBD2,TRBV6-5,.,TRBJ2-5,CASRDSGVETQYF,TGTGCCAGCAGGGATAGCGGGGTAGAGACCCAGTACTTC
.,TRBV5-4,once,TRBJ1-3,CASSLDAGNTIYF,TGTGCCAGCAGCTTGGACGCTGGAAACACCATATATTTT
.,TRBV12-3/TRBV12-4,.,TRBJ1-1,CASSLRVNTEAFF,TGTGCCAGCAGTTTAAGGGTGAACACTGAAGCTTTCTTT
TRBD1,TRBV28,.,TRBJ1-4,CASSSAGTGTEKLFF,TGCGCCAGCAGCTCCGCCGGGACAGGGACCGAAAAACTGTTTTTT
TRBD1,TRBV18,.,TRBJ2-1,CASSPTGSDNEQFF,TGTGCCAGCTCACCGACAGGGTCCGACAATGAGCAGTTCTTC
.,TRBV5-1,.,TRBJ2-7,CASSSGDMLSEQYF,TGCGCCAGCAGCTCGGGGGATATGCTCAGCGAGCAGTACTTC
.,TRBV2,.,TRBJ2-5,CASNVQGPLETQYF,TGTGCCAGCAACGTACAGGGTCCCTTGGAGACCCAGTACTTC
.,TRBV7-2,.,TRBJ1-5,CASSSGGGYQPQHF,TGTGCCAGCAGCTCGGGAGGGGGTTATCAGCCCCAGCATTTT
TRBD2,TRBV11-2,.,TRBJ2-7,CASSLWIGAGGNQYF,TGTGCCAGCAGCTTATGGATCGGGGCGGGGGGCAATCAGTACTTC
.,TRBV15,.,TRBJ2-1,CATSSSTGTYNEQFF,TGTGCCACCAGCTCGTCAACTGGGACCTACAATGAGCAGTTCTTC
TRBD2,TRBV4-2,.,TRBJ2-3,CASSLGAGGTDTQYF,TGTGCCAGCAGCCTCGGGGCGGGAGGTACAGATACGCAGTATTTT
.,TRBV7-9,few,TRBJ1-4,CASSLNSGLPNEKLFF,TGTGCCAGCAGCTTGAACTCAGGGTTACCGAATGAAAAACTGTTTTTT
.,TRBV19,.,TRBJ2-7,CASSLQGPSYEQYF,TGTGCCAGTAGCCTACAGGGCCCCTCCTACGAGCAGTACTTC
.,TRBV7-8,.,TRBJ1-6,CASSLEPGNSPLHF,TGTGCCAGCAGCTTAGAGCCGGGAAATTCACCCCTCCACTTT
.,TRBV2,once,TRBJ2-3,CASSTGTRTDTQYF,TGTGCCAGCAGTACCGGGACCCGCACAGATACGCAGTATTTT
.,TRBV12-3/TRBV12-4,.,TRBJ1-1,CASSFREGGEAFF,TGTGCCAGCAGTTTTAGAGAGGGAGGTGAAGCTTTCTTT
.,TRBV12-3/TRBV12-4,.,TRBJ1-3,CASTVWGRAIYF,TGTGCCAGCACCGTATGGGGTAGGGCCATATATTTT